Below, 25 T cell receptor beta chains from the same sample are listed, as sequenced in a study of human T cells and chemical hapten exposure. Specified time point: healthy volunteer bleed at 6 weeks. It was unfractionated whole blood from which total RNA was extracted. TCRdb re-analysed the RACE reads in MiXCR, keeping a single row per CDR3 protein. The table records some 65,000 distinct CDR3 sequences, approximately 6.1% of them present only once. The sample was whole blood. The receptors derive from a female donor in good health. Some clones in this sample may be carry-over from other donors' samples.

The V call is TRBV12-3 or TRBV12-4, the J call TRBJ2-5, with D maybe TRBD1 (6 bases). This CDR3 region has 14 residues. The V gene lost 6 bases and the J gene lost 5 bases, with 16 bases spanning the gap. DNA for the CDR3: TGTGCCAGCAGCTCAGGGGATTTCTGGGAGACCCAGTACTTC. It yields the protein CASSSGDFWETQYF.

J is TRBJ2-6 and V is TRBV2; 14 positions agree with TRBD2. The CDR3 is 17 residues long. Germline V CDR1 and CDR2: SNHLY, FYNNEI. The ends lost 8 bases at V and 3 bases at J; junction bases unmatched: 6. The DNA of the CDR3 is TGTGCCAGCTCACGGGGACTAGCGGGAGTTGGGGCCAACGTCCTGACTTTC. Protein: CASSRGLAGVGANVLTF.

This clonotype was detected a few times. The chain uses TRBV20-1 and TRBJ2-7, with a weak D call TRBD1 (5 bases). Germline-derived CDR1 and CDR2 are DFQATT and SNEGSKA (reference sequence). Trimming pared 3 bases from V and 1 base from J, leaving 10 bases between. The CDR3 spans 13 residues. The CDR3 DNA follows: TGCAGTGCTAGCCCGCAGGGTTCCTACGAGCAGTACTTC. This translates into CSASPQGSYEQYF.

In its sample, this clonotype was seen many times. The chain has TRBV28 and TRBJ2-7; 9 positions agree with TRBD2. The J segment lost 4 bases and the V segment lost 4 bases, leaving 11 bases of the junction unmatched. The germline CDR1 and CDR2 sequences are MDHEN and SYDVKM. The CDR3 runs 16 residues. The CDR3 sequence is CASSSASAGGRYEQYF. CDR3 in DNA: TGTGCCAGCAGTTCAGCCTCGGCGGGAGGGCGGTACGAGCAGTACTTC.

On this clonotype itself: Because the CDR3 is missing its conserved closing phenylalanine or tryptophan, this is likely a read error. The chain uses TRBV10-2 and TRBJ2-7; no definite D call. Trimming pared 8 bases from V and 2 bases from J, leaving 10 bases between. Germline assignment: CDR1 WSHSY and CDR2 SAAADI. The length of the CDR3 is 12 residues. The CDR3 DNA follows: TGCGCCAGCTCCCCCTTGGCCTACGAGCAGTACTCC. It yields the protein CASSPLAYEQYS.

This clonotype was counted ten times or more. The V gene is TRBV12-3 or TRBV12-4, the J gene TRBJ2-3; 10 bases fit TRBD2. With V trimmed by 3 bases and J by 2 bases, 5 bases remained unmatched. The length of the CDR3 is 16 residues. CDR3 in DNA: TGTGCCAGCAGTTTCTTTAGCGGGGGGACCACAGATACGCAGTATTTT. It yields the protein CASSFFSGGTTDTQYF.

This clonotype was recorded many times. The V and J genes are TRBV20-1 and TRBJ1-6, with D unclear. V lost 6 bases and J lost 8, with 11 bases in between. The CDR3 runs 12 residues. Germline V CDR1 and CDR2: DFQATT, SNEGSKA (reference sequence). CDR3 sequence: CSARRQDSPLHF. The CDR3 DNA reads TGCAGTGCCCGACGGCAGGATTCACCCCTCCACTTT.

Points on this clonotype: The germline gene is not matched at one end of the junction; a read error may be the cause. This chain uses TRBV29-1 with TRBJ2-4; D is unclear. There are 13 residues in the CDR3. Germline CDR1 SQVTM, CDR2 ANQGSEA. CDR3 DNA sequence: TGCAGCGTTGAGGTCACATTAAAAACCATTCAGTACTTC. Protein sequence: CSVEVTLKTIQYF.

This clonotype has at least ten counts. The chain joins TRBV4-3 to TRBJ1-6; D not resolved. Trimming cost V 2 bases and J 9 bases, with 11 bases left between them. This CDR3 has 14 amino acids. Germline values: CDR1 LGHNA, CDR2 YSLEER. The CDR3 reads CASSQSTRRSPLHF. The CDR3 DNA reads TGCGCCAGCAGCCAATCCACTCGGCGTTCACCCCTCCACTTT.

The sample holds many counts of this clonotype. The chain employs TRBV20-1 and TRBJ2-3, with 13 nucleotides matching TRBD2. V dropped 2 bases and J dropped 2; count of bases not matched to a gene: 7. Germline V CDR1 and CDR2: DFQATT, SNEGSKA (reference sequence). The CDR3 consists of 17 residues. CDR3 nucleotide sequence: TGCAGTGCTAGACCTCCACTAGCGGGAGGGTCCACAGATACGCAGTATTTT. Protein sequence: CSARPPLAGGSTDTQYF.

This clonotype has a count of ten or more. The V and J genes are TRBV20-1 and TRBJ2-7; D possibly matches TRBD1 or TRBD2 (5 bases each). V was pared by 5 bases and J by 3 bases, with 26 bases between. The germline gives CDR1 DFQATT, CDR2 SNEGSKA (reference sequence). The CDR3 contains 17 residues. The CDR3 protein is CSASGPRPGLGDYEQYF. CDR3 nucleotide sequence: TGCAGTGCTTCGGGACCCCGTCCAGGACTGGGGGACTACGAGCAGTACTTC.

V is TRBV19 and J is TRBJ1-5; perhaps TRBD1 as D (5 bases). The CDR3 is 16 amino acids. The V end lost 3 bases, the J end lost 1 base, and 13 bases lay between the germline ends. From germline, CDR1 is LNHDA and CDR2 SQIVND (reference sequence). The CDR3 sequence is CASSMWGSRSNQPQHF. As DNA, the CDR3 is TGTGCCAGTAGTATGTGGGGCAGTCGGAGCAATCAGCCCCAGCATTTT.

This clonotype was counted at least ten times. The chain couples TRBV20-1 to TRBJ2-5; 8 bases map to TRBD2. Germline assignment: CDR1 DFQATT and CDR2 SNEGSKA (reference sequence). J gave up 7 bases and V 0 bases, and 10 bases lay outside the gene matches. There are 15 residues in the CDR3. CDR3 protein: CSARDLTSEVGTQYF. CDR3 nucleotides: TGCAGTGCTAGAGATCTGACTAGCGAGGTTGGGACCCAGTACTTC.

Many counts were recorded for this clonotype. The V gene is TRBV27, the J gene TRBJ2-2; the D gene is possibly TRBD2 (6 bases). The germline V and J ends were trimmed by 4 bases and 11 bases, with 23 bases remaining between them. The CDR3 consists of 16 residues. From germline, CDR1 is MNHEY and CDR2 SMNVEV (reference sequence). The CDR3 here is CASSSSGTHYFSELFF. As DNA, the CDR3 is TGTGCCAGCAGTTCATCCGGGACTCACTACTTCAGCGAGCTGTTTTTT.

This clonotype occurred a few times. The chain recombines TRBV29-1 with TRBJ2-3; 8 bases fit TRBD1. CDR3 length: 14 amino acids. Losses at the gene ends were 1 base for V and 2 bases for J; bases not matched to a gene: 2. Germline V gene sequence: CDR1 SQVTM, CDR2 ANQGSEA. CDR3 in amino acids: CSVEVTGATDTQYF. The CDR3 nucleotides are TGCAGCGTTGAAGTGACAGGGGCCACAGATACGCAGTATTTT.

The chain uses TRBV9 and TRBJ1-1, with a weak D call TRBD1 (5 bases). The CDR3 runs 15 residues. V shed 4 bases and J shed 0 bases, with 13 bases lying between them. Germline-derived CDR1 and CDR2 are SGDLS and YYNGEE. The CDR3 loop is CASSPSGGMNTEAFF. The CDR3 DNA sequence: TGTGCCAGCAGCCCCAGTGGGGGAATGAACACTGAAGCTTTCTTT.

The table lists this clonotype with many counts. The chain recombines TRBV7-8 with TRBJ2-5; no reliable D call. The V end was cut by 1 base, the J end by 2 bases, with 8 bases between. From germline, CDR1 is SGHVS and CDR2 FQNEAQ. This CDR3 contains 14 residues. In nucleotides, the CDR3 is TGTGCCAGCAGCTTAGTGTTTGAACAAGAGACCCAGTACTTC. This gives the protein CASSLVFEQETQYF.

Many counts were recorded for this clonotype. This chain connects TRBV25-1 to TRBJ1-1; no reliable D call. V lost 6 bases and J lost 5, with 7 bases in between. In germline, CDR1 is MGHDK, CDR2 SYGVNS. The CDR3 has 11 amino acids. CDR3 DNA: TGTGCCAGCAGAGCCGGGACTGAAGCTTTCTTT. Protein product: CASRAGTEAFF.

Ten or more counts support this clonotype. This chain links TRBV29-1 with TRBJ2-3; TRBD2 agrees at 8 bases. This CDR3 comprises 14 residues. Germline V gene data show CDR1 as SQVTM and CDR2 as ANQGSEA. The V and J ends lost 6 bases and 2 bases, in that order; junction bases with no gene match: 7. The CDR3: CSVRTSLSTDTQYF. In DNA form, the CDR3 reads TGCAGCGTCCGGACTAGCCTGTCCACAGATACGCAGTATTTT.

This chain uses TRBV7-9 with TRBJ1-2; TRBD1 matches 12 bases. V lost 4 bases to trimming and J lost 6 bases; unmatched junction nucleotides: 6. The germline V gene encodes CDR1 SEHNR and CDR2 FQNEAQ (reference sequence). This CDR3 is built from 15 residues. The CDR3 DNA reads TGTGCCAGCAGCTCGGGACAGGGGGCGGAAGATGGCTACACCTTC. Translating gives CASSSGQGAEDGYTF.

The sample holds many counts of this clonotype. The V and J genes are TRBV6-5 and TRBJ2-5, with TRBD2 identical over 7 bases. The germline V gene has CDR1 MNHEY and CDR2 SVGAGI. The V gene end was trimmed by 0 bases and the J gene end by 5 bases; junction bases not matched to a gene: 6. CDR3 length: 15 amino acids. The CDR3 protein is CASSYSFGGGETQYF. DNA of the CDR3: TGTGCCAGCAGTTACTCTTTCGGGGGAGGGGAGACCCAGTACTTC.

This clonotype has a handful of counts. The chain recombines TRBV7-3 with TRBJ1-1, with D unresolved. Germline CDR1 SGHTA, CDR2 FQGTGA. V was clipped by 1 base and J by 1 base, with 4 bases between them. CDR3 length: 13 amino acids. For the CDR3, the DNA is TGTGCCAGCAGCTTAATGAGGAACACTGAAGCTTTCTTT. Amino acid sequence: CASSLMRNTEAFF.

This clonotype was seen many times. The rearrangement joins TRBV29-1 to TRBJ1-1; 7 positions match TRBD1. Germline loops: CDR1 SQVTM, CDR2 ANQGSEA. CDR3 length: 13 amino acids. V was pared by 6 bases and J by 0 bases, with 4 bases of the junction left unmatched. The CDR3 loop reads CSVTDRMNTEAFF. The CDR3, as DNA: TGCAGCGTGACGGACAGGATGAACACTGAAGCTTTCTTT. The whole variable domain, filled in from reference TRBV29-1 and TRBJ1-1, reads SAVISQKPSRDICQRGTSLTIQCQVDSQVTMMFWYRQQPGQSLTLIATANQGSEATYESGFVIDKFPISRPNLTFSTLTVSNMSPEDSSIYLCSVTDRMNTEAFFGQGTRLTVV.

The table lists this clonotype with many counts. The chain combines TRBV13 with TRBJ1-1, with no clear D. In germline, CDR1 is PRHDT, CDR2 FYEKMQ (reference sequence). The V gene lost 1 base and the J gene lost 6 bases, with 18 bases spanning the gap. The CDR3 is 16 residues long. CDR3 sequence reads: CASSLVSEDPEAEAFF. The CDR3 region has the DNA TGTGCCAGCAGCTTAGTTTCTGAGGATCCCGAAGCTGAAGCTTTCTTT. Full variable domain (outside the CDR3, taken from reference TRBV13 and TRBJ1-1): AAGVIQSPRHLIKEKRETATLKCYPIPRHDTVYWYQQGPGQDPQFLISFYEKMQSDKGSIPDRFSAQQFSDYHSELNMSSLELGDSALYFCASSLVSEDPEAEAFFGQGTRLTVV.

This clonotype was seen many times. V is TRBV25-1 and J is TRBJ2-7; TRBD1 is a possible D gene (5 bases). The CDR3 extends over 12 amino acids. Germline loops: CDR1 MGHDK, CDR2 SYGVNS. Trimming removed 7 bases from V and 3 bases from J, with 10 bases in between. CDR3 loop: CASISGNYEQYF. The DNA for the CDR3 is TGTGCCAGCATATCAGGGAACTACGAGCAGTACTTC.